This TCR beta chain was recovered during a study of blood T cells in healthy people across ages. Looking at the study overall: When template switching was applied, about one barcoded beta molecule was captured per two T cells.

The authors ran a second PCR of about 6 to 11 cycles using a sample-barcoded 5' primer and a J-beta primer mix. TCRdb re-analysed the 5' RACE reads in MiXCR, keeping a single row per CDR3 protein. In the table there are 650,000 to 900,000 distinct CDR3 sequences, about 59% of which are singletons. The CDR3 runs to 15 residues. CDR1 is SNHLY, CDR2 FYNNEI, per germline. V dropped 6 bases and J dropped 4 bases, with 17 bases sitting between them. The source is a man aged 25 to 45 in good health. The chain joins TRBV2 to TRBJ2-3, with unresolved D. The sample comprised blood. The chain's CDR3 is CASRLGEARADTQYF. The CDR3 DNA follows: TGTGCCAGCAGGCTAGGAGAGGCAAGGGCAGATACGCAGTATTTT.